This TCR beta chain came from a study of cytomegalovirus exposure and HLA in healthy donors. Across the whole study: HLA-typed donors were the source of around 77 million unique TCRs held in an early data release. Clustering assigned 70% to 90% of the roughly 380 genotyped donors to the Caucasian-associated ancestry cluster. The study's findings and limits: Among immune exposure information, only CMV serostatus was available.

This clone came up a few times. Its antigen remains unidentified. PCR was performed using 60 Vbeta and 13 Jbeta primers. Assay: immunoSEQ multiplex PCR; the TCRdb copy retains only in-frame clones and omits some. The repertoire holds around 200,000 clones, with about 83% as singletons. Those who donated were healthy bone marrow donors. The germline CDR1 and CDR2 sequences are MNHNS and SASEGT. V dropped 7 bases and J dropped 8 bases, with 21 bases sitting between them. This CDR3 is 15 amino acids long. This chain links TRBV6-1 with TRBJ1-3; the D gene is possibly TRBD1 (6 bases). The origin of this receptor is a girl aged 10-17 years in good health and CMV-seronegative. Sequenced: PBMCs. The CDR3, as DNA: TGTGCCAGCAAAGAGGGACACTTTAACCTGTACACCATATATTTT. It translates to CASKEGHFNLYTIYF.